The next 23 T cell receptor beta chains were all read from a single sample in a study of identical twins listed by TCRdb under 2016. Library preparation used 5' RACE. The run used an Illumina HiSeq 2000. The public sequencing data were trimmed at Q25 with fastp and processed into clonotypes with MiXCR by TCRdb, which kept only in-frame beta chains. Identical CDR3 proteins give one entry, which carries the most common genes and DNA. The sample table contains some 900,000 distinct CDR3 sequences; only one count was recorded for roughly 12% of them. About 1.5% of the sample is taken by the ten largest. The sample was also linked to a second study, of yellow fever vaccine responses in identical twins.

The specimen was PBMCs. The source of these receptors is a woman between 18 and 30 years old in good health.

This clonotype came up a few times. The chain is built from TRBV2 and TRBJ2-1; tentatively, D is TRBD1 (5 bases). The CDR3 runs to 13 residues. Germline V gene data show CDR1 as SNHLY and CDR2 as FYNNEI. Trimming removed 6 bases at V and 10 bases at J, with 16 bases between. CDR3 sequence: CASRQGMGWEQFF. The CDR3 DNA follows: TGTGCCAGCAGGCAGGGAATGGGGTGGGAGCAGTTCTTC.

CDR3 in amino acids: CASSQVRSGSTDTQYF. CDR3 nucleotides: TGTGCCAGCAGCCAAGTGCGGAGCGGCAGCACAGATACGCAGTATTTT. This chain connects TRBV3-1 to TRBJ2-3; D may be TRBD2 (5 bases). Germline values: CDR1 LGHDT, CDR2 YNNKEL (reference sequence). The CDR3 covers 16 residues. V lost 1 base and J lost 0, with 11 bases in between.

The V call is TRBV14, the J call TRBJ2-3, with 10 positions matching TRBD2. Germline CDR1 SGHDN, CDR2 FVKESK. The CDR3 is 16 residues long. J was trimmed by 6 bases and V by 0 bases; bases with no gene match: 6. CDR3 sequence: CASSQELLAGSDTQYF. The CDR3 region has the DNA TGTGCCAGCAGCCAAGAATTACTAGCGGGATCTGATACGCAGTATTTT.

This rearrangement joins TRBV13 to TRBJ2-1; D possibly corresponds to TRBD2 (5 bases). Trimming removed 3 bases from V and 9 bases from J, with 15 bases in between. Germline V gene lookup returns CDR1 PRHDT and CDR2 FYEKMQ (reference sequence). The CDR3 length is 14 residues. Here the CDR3 reads CASSFGLIRSEQFF. The CDR3 region has the DNA TGTGCCAGCAGCTTCGGACTGATTCGAAGTGAGCAGTTCTTC.

The V call is TRBV9, the J call TRBJ1-1; D gene ambiguous. Germline CDR1 and CDR2: SGDLS and YYNGEE. V lost 0 bases, J lost 5 bases, and 8 bases lay in between. The CDR3 consists of 13 residues. The CDR3 DNA is TGTGCCAGCAGCGTAGAGGTGAGGACTGAAGCTTTCTTT. Encoded protein: CASSVEVRTEAFF.

This chain links TRBV7-9 with TRBJ1-1; D might be TRBD1 (6 bases). With 5 bases removed from V and 3 bases from J, the gap between germline ends came to 10 bases. The CDR3 sequence is 13 residues long. The germline V gene has CDR1 SEHNR and CDR2 FQNEAQ (reference sequence). The CDR3 bases are TGTGCCAGCAGCGGGGGGGCGGACACTGAAGCTTTCTTT. It yields the protein CASSGGADTEAFF.

The chain employs TRBV6-5 and TRBJ2-5; D is perhaps TRBD2 (5 bases). The CDR3 covers 15 residues. CDR1 is MNHEY, CDR2 SVGAGI, per germline. V was pared by 0 bases and J by 2 bases, with 10 bases between. CDR3 coding DNA: TGTGCCAGCAGTTACTCCGGATCGGGGCAAGAGACCCAGTACTTC. Translation gives CASSYSGSGQETQYF.

This clonotype came up a few times. This rearrangement joins TRBV12-3 or TRBV12-4 to TRBJ2-7, with D perhaps given as TRBD1 or TRBD2 (6 bases each). The CDR3 contains 12 residues. Trimming stripped 3 bases from V and 6 bases from J, with 9 bases between. DNA of the CDR3: TGTGCCAGCAGTTTGGGGGGCGCCGAGCAGTACTTC. Translation: CASSLGGAEQYF.

The rearrangement links TRBV2 to TRBJ2-7; 7 positions match TRBD2. CDR3 size: 14 residues. Germline CDR1 SNHLY, CDR2 FYNNEI. Trimming took 7 bases from V and 0 from J; bases not matched to a gene: 6. CDR3 in DNA: TGTGCCAGCAAATCCGGCGGGAGCTCCTACGAGCAGTACTTC. It translates to CASKSGGSSYEQYF.

The J gene is TRBJ2-1, the V gene TRBV27, with 11 nucleotides matching TRBD2. The germline gives CDR1 MNHEY, CDR2 SMNVEV (reference sequence). CDR3 length equals 15 residues. V shed 6 bases, J shed 2 bases, and the junction held 3 bases outside the gene matches. The CDR3 here is CASRLLAGAYNEQFF. CDR3 sequence (DNA): TGTGCCAGCAGGTTACTAGCGGGGGCCTACAATGAGCAGTTCTTC.

This clonotype has a handful of counts. This chain uses TRBV6-1 with TRBJ2-3; 8 bases line up with TRBD1. Germline-derived CDR1 and CDR2 are MNHNS and SASEGT. The CDR3 runs to 17 residues. J was trimmed by 2 bases and V by 6 bases; bases with no gene match: 13. CDR3 DNA: TGTGCCAGCAGCTCGCCCACCGGGACAGGAGACACAGATACGCAGTATTTT. Amino acids: CASSSPTGTGDTDTQYF.

This clonotype was seen a few times. The rearrangement uses TRBV15 and TRBJ2-3; 8 nucleotides line up with TRBD1. This CDR3 is built from 14 residues. Germline values: CDR1 LNHNV, CDR2 YYDKDF (reference sequence). The V segment lost 9 bases and the J segment 0 bases; nucleotides outside the gene matches: 5. The CDR3 nucleotides read TGTGCCACTATCCGGACAGGGAGCACAGATACGCAGTATTTT. This encodes CATIRTGSTDTQYF.

This clonotype has more than one count but fewer than ten. This sequence joins TRBV3-1 and TRBJ2-1; 8 positions agree with TRBD2. V shed 3 bases and J 3 bases; nucleotides not matched to a gene: 7. The CDR3 is 16 residues long. The germline gives CDR1 LGHDT, CDR2 YNNKEL (reference sequence). This CDR3 reads CASSQHTSGLYNEQFF. In nucleotides, the CDR3 is TGTGCCAGCAGCCAGCACACTAGCGGCCTCTACAATGAGCAGTTCTTC.

This clonotype was detected only a few times. The chain joins TRBV5-1 to TRBJ2-2; 9 nucleotides align to TRBD1. The CDR3 contains 19 residues. V was pared by 4 bases and J by 5 bases, with 18 bases of the junction left unmatched. Germline lookup yields CDR1 SGHRS and CDR2 YFSETQ. In nucleotides, the CDR3 is TGCGCCAGCAGCCCGGGGTTCCGGGACAGGGCGCCGGGGACCGGGGAGCTGTTTTTT. It specifies CASSPGFRDRAPGTGELFF. The full variable domain, rest sourced from reference TRBV5-1 and TRBJ2-2, is KAGVTQTPRYLIKTRGQQVTLSCSPISGHRSVSWYQQTPGQGLQFLFEYFSETQRNKGNFPGRFSGRQFSNSRSEMNVSTLELGDSALYLCASSPGFRDRAPGTGELFFGEGSRLTVL.

This clonotype turned up a few times. The chain is built from TRBV7-9 and TRBJ2-2; D is tentatively TRBD1 or TRBD2 (5 bases each). This CDR3 contains 15 residues. Trimming pared 1 base from V and 3 bases from J, leaving 9 bases between. The germline V gene encodes CDR1 SEHNR and CDR2 FQNEAQ (reference sequence). The CDR3, as DNA: TGTGCCAGCAGCTTAGGGGGACCCGACACCGGGGAGCTGTTTTTT. Translated: CASSLGGPDTGELFF. Together with reference TRBV7-9 and TRBJ2-2, the CDR3 gives the full variable domain: DTGVSQNPRHKITKRGQNVTFRCDPISEHNRLYWYRQTLGQGPEFLTYFQNEAQLEKSRLLSDRFSAERPKGSFSTLEIQRTEQGDSAMYLCASSLGGPDTGELFFGEGSRLTVL.

The chain employs TRBV6-2 or TRBV6-3 and TRBJ1-5; unclear D gene. From germline, CDR1 is MNHEY and CDR2 SVGEGT. The ends were cut back, 5 bases at V and 5 bases at J, with 16 bases in the middle. This CDR3 spans 15 amino acids. This CDR3 is CASSPPGLKHQPQHF. The CDR3 DNA is TGTGCCAGCAGTCCTCCGGGCCTAAAACATCAGCCCCAGCATTTT.

V usage is TRBV5-1 and J usage is TRBJ2-5; D is uncertain. Germline V gene lookup returns CDR1 SGHRS and CDR2 YFSETQ. The CDR3 has 16 residues. V was pared by 5 bases and J by 2 bases, with 19 bases between. The chain's CDR3 is CASRDYPGVVQETQYF. The CDR3 region has the DNA TGCGCCAGCAGAGATTATCCCGGCGTAGTACAAGAGACCCAGTACTTC.

The chain carries TRBV5-1 and TRBJ2-5, with D perhaps TRBD1 (6 bases). V gave up 3 bases and J gave up 5 bases, with 14 bases separating them. CDR3 length: 14 amino acids. The germline CDR1 and CDR2 sequences are SGHRS and YFSETQ. CDR3 in DNA: TGCGCCAGCAGCTCCGAGGGACACCGGGAGACCCAGTACTTC. As protein: CASSSEGHRETQYF.

This clonotype has just a few counts. J is TRBJ2-6 and V is TRBV7-3, with 7 bases that match TRBD1. Per germline, CDR1 SGHTA and CDR2 FQGTGA. The CDR3 has 19 residues. The trim removed 5 bases at V and 0 bases at J, leaving 13 bases unmatched. CDR3 region: CASSLQGVGQTSGANVLTF. CDR3 DNA sequence: TGTGCCAGCAGCCTCCAGGGGGTAGGGCAGACCTCTGGGGCCAACGTCCTGACTTTC.

CDR3 sequence: CASSLVAENTGELFF. The CDR3 DNA reads as TGTGCCAGCAGCTTAGTAGCGGAGAACACCGGGGAGCTGTTTTTT. The chain employs TRBV11-1 and TRBJ2-2; perhaps TRBD2 as D (6 bases). Germline V gives CDR1 SGHAT, CDR2 FQDESV (reference sequence). The CDR3 contains 15 residues. The V gene lost 1 base and the J gene lost 1 base, with 7 bases spanning the gap.

This rearrangement joins TRBV11-3 to TRBJ2-7, with no clear D. V was cut by 0 bases and J by 0 bases, with 6 bases left in between. This CDR3 is built from 14 residues. Germline-derived CDR1 and CDR2 are SGHNT and YENEEA. The CDR3: CASSLEQSSYEQYF. CDR3 in DNA: TGTGCCAGCAGCTTAGAACAGTCCTCCTACGAGCAGTACTTC.

This clonotype was counted many times. The chain recombines TRBV20-1 with TRBJ2-5, with D possibly matching TRBD1 (5 bases). This CDR3 contains 15 residues. CDR1 is DFQATT, CDR2 SNEGSKA, per germline (reference sequence). V lost 3 bases and J lost 1, with 15 bases in between. The CDR3 is CSASIWTTIQETQYF. CDR3 nucleotides: TGCAGTGCTAGTATTTGGACAACCATCCAAGAGACCCAGTACTTC.

The CDR3 protein is CASSVATGEVGELFF. The CDR3 DNA reads as TGTGCCAGCAGCGTAGCCACAGGGGAGGTAGGGGAGCTGTTTTTT. The V gene is TRBV9, the J gene TRBJ2-2; a weak D match, TRBD1 (7 bases). Between the trimmed V and J ends, which lost 0 bases and 8 bases, there was a span of 14 bases. Germline CDR1 and CDR2: SGDLS and YYNGEE. The CDR3 has 15 residues.